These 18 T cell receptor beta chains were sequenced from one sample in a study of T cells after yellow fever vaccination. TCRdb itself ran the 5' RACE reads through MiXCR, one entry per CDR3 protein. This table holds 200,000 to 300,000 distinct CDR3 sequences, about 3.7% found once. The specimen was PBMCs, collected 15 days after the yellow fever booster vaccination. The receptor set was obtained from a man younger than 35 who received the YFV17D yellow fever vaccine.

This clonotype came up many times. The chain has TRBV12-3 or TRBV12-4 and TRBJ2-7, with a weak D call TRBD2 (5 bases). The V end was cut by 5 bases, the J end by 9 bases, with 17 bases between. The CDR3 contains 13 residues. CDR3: CASSPGEWSVQYF. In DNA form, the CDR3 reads TGTGCCAGCAGTCCCGGGGAGTGGTCGGTGCAGTACTTC.

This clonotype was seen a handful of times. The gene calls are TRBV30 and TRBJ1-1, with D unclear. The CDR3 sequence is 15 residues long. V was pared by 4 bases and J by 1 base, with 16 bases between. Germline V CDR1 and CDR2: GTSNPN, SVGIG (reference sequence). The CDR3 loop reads CAWTREQESNTEAFF. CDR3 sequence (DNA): TGTGCCTGGACGCGGGAGCAGGAATCGAACACTGAAGCTTTCTTT.

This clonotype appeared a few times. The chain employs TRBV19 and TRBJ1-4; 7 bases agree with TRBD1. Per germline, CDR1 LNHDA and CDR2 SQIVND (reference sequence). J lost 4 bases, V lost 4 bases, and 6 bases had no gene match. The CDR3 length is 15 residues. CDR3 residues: CASSTPTGVNEKLFF. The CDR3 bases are TGTGCCAGTAGTACCCCTACAGGGGTTAATGAAAAACTGTTTTTT.

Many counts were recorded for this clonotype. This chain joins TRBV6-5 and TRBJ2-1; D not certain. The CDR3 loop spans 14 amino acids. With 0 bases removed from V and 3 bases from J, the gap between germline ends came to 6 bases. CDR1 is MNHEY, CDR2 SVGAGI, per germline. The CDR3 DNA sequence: TGTGCCAGCAGTTACTCCCCTATCTACAATGAGCAGTTCTTC. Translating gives CASSYSPIYNEQFF.

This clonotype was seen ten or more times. CDR3: CASSTEETQYF. The CDR3 DNA sequence: TGCGCCAGCAGTACCGAAGAGACCCAGTACTTC. The chain employs TRBV5-1 and TRBJ2-5, with D unresolved. Germline assignment: CDR1 SGHRS and CDR2 YFSETQ. Trimming pared 5 bases from V and 3 bases from J, leaving 5 bases between. There are 11 residues in the CDR3.

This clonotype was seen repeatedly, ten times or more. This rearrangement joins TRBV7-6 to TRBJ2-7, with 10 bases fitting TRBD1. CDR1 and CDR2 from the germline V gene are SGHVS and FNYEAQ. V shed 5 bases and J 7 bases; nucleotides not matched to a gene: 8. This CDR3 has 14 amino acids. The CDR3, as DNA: TGTGCCAGCAGCCGGGACAGGGGCAGTGGAGAGCAGTACGTC. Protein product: CASSRDRGSGEQYV.

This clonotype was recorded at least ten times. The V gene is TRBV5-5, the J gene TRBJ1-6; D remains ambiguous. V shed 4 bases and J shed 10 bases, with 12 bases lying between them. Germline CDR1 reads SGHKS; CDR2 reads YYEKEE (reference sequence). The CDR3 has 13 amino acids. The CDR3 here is CASSQDFGSPLHF. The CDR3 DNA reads TGTGCCAGCAGCCAGGACTTCGGATCACCCCTCCACTTT.

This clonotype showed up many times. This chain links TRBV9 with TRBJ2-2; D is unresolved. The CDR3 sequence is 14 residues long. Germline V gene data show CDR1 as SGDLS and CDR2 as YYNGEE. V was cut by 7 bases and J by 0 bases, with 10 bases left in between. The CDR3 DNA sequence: TGTGCCAGCTCACCCGGGCCGAACACCGGGGAGCTGTTTTTT. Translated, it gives CASSPGPNTGELFF.

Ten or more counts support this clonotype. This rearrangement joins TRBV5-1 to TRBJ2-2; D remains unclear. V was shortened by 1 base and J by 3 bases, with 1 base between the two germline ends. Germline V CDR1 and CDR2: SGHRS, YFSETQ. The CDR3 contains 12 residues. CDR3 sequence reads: CASSLHTGELFF. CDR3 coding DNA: TGCGCCAGCAGCTTGCACACCGGGGAGCTGTTTTTT.

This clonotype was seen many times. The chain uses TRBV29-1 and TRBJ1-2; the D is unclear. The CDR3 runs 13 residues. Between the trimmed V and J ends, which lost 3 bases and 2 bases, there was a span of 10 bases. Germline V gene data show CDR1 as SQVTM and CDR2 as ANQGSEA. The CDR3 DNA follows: TGCAGCGTTGAGGGTCCCCCCAACTATGGCTACACCTTC. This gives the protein CSVEGPPNYGYTF.

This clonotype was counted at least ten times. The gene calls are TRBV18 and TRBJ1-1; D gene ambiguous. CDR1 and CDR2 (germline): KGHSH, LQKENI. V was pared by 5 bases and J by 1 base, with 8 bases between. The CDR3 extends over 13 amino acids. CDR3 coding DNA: TGTGCCAGCTCAGAAAGTAGGAACACTGAAGCTTTCTTT. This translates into CASSESRNTEAFF.

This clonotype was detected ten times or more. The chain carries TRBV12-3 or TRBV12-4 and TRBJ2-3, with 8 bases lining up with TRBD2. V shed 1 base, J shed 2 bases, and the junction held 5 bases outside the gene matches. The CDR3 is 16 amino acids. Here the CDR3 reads CASSLGLARHTDTQYF. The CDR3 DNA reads TGTGCCAGCAGTTTAGGACTAGCGAGGCACACAGATACGCAGTATTTT.

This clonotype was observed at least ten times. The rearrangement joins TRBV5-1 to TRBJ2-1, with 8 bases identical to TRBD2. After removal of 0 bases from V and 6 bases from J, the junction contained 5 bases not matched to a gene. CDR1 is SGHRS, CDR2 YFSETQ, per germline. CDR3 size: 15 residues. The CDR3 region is CASSLAISGVNEQFF. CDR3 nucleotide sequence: TGCGCCAGCAGCTTGGCTATTAGCGGGGTCAATGAGCAGTTCTTC.

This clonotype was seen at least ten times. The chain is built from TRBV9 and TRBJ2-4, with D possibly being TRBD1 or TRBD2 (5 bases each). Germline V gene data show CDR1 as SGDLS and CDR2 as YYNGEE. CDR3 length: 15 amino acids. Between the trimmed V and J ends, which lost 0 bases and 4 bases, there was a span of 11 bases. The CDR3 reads CASSVGDQPKNIQYF. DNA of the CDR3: TGTGCCAGCAGCGTAGGGGACCAGCCAAAAAACATTCAGTACTTC.

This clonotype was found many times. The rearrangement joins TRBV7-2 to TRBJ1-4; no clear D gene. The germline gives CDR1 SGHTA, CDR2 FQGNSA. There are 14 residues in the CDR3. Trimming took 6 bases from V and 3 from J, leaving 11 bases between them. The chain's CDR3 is CASSPVRANEKLFF. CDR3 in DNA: TGTGCCAGCAGTCCGGTGAGGGCTAATGAAAAACTGTTTTTT.

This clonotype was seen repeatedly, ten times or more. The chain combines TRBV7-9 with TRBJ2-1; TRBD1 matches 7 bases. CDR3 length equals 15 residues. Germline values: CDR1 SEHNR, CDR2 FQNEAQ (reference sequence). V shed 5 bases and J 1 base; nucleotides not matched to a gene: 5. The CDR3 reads CASSRRQGSYNEQFF. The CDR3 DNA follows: TGTGCCAGCAGCAGAAGACAGGGTTCCTACAATGAGCAGTTCTTC.

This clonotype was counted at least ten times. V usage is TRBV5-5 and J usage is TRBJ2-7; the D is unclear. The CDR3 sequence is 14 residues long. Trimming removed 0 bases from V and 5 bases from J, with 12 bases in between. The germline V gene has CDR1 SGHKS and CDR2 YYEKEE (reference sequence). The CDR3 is CASSLEVRQNEQYV. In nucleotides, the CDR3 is TGTGCCAGCAGCTTGGAGGTCAGACAAAACGAGCAGTACGTC.

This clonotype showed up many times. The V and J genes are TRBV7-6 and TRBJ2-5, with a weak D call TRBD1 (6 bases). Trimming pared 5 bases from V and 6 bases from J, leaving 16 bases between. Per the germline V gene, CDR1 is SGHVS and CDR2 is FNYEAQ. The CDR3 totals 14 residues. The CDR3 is CASSQITGLKTQYF. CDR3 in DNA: TGTGCCAGCAGCCAAATTACAGGGTTGAAGACCCAGTACTTC.